Listed here is a single T cell receptor beta chain. This CDR3 is 15 amino acids long. Germline values: CDR1 MRHNA, CDR2 SNTAGT. With 1 base clipped from V and 8 bases from J, the junction kept 7 bases outside the gene matches. This record comes from a study of T cell changes during pregnancy in multiple sclerosis. The assay was immunoSEQ multiplex PCR, and TCRdb's table has in-frame clones only and misses some. Among tens of thousands of clones listed, more than 75% were seen once. Sequences were derived from peripheral blood, sampled in the third trimester of pregnancy. V gene TRBV6-4 combines with J gene TRBJ2-1; TRBD1 aligns across 8 bases. The TCR was taken from a female donor with multiple sclerosis, enrolled in a pregnancy study. DNA of the CDR3: TGTGCCAGCAGTGACTTCCCGGACAGGGCCGATGAGCAGTTCTTC. It specifies CASSDFPDRADEQFF.